Shown below are 32 T cell receptor beta chains from a single sample sequenced in a study of shared T cell receptors in the human thymus. This table comes from immunoSEQ multiplex PCR, and its TCRdb copy is limited to in-frame clones, with some not included. The data contain 500,000 to 550,000 clones, roughly 74% of them singletons. These data are also associated with another study on human thymus T cells.

Sequencing was done on a sample of thymocytes. These receptor sequences come from a boy less than two years old with a congenital heart defect.

To note about this clone: Other DNA variants within this sample encode the same CDR3. The CDR3 DNA follows: TGTGCTAGTGGCCCCTCTCAGCCCCAGCATTTT. This codes for CASGPSQPQHF. The chain carries TRBV12-5 and TRBJ1-5; D uncertain. Trimming shortened V by 6 bases and J by 6 bases, and 6 bases separated the two germline ends. Germline CDR1 reads LGHNT; CDR2 reads FRNRAP. The CDR3 has 11 residues.

The V gene is TRBV6-4, the J gene TRBJ2-4, with 7 bases that match TRBD1. V trimming: 8 bases; J trimming: 0 bases; junction bases outside the gene matches: 22. CDR1 MRHNA and CDR2 SNTAGT come from the germline V gene. This CDR3 has 20 residues. The CDR3 DNA is TGTGCCAGCCCTTGCCGACAGGGAGTCAAGGTACGTATAGCCAAAAACATTCAGTACTTC. Its translation: CASPCRQGVKVRIAKNIQYF.

The chain is built from TRBV29-1 and TRBJ1-5, with 11 bases identical to TRBD1. After removal of 4 bases from V and 6 bases from J, the junction contained 2 bases not matched to a gene. This CDR3 is built from 13 residues. Germline V gene data show CDR1 as SQVTM and CDR2 as ANQGSEA. CDR3 coding DNA: TGCAGCGTTGGGACAGGGGGCTCTCAGCCCCAGCATTTT. Translating it yields CSVGTGGSQPQHF.

The rearrangement links TRBV30 to TRBJ1-6; no clear D. The ends were cut back, 4 bases at V and 8 bases at J, with 15 bases in the middle. This CDR3 contains 14 residues. Germline-derived CDR1 and CDR2 are GTSNPN and SVGIG (reference sequence). CDR3 coding DNA: TGTGCCTGGATCTCGGGGAGGTGGGATTCACCCCTCCACTTT. Its protein is CAWISGRWDSPLHF.

This rearrangement joins TRBV4-1 to TRBJ2-7; 9 bases line up with TRBD1. This CDR3 is 15 amino acids long. CDR1 and CDR2 from the germline V gene are MGHRA and YSYEKL. V shed 5 bases, J shed 6 bases, and the junction held 11 bases outside the gene matches. The CDR3 coding sequence is TGCGCCAGCAGCTTAACTAAGAGACAGGGGGGCGAGCAGTACTTC. It translates to CASSLTKRQGGEQYF.

Here the CDR3 reads CAISDGENTEAFF. CDR3 in DNA: TGTGCCATCAGTGACGGGGAGAACACTGAAGCTTTCTTT. This chain uses TRBV10-3 with TRBJ1-1; D unclear. CDR3 size: 13 residues. Trimming left V 3 bases short and J 1 base short, with 6 bases between. Germline values: CDR1 ENHRY, CDR2 SYGVKD.

The chain combines TRBV7-9 with TRBJ2-7; possibly TRBD1 for D (5 bases). This CDR3 has 15 residues. The germline V and J ends were trimmed by 5 bases and 0 bases, with 14 bases remaining between them. Germline V gene lookup returns CDR1 SEHNR and CDR2 FQNEAQ (reference sequence). CDR3 in DNA: TGTGCCAGCAGCCAAGACCTGGGGCTCTCCTACGAGCAGTACTTC. Its protein product is CASSQDLGLSYEQYF.

The rearrangement links TRBV29-1 to TRBJ2-1, with 10 bases matching TRBD2. The V gene end was trimmed by 4 bases and the J gene end by 8 bases; junction bases not matched to a gene: 8. CDR3 size: 14 residues. Germline V gene lookup returns CDR1 SQVTM and CDR2 ANQGSEA. The chain's CDR3 is CSVVSSGSVDEQFF. In DNA, the CDR3 is TGCAGCGTTGTCTCTAGCGGGAGTGTGGATGAGCAGTTCTTC.

Details on this clone: The junction and the germline gene differ at one end; a read error may be behind it. The chain couples TRBV4-2 to TRBJ2-7; 10 positions agree with TRBD2. The CDR3 length is 16 residues. CDR1 and CDR2 from the germline V gene are LGHNA and YNFKEQ. For the CDR3, the DNA is TGTGCCAGCACCCAACAAGCGGGAGGGGTGGGGTACGAGCAGTACTTC. Translating it yields CASTQQAGGVGYEQYF.

V is TRBV30 and J is TRBJ1-1; no firm D call. Trimming removed 5 bases from V and 5 bases from J, with 15 bases in between. CDR3 length equals 13 residues. The V gene's germline CDR1 is GTSNPN and CDR2 SVGIG (reference sequence). For the CDR3, the DNA is TGTGCCTGGGATTTGGGCGAAAGGACTGAAGCTTTCTTT. Its translation is CAWDLGERTEAFF.

The chain recombines TRBV19 with TRBJ1-4, with TRBD1 as a possible D gene (5 bases). Germline CDR1 reads LNHDA; CDR2 reads SQIVND (reference sequence). The ends were cut back, 6 bases at V and 7 bases at J, with 21 bases in the middle. The CDR3 extends over 16 amino acids. Here the CDR3 reads CASSPIDDSLGEKLFF. The CDR3 DNA reads as TGTGCCAGTAGCCCCATTGACGACAGCCTAGGTGAAAAACTGTTTTTT.

The chain has TRBV6-1 and TRBJ1-2; 7 bases fit TRBD1. From germline, CDR1 is MNHNS and CDR2 SASEGT. The CDR3 sequence is 13 residues long. Trimming at V came to 3 bases and at J to 3 bases, leaving 1 base not matched to a gene. CDR3 coding DNA: TGTGCCAGCAGTGACGACAGGGACTATGGCTACACCTTC. It yields the protein CASSDDRDYGYTF.

This clone was seen only once. The CDR3, as DNA: TGTGCCAGCTCTCGCGGACTAGCGGGAGTCACAGATACGCAGTATTTT. This encodes CASSRGLAGVTDTQYF. This chain connects TRBV18 to TRBJ2-3, with 13 bases aligning to TRBD2. The CDR3 sequence is 16 residues long. J was trimmed by 2 bases and V by 6 bases; bases with no gene match: 5. Germline V gene data show CDR1 as KGHSH and CDR2 as LQKENI. Supplemented by reference TRBV18 and TRBJ2-3, the full variable domain reads NAGVMQNPRHLVRRRGQEARLRCSPMKGHSHVYWYRQLPEEGLKFMVYLQKENIIDESGMPKERFSAEFPKEGPSILRIQQVVRGDSAAYFCASSRGLAGVTDTQYFGPGTRLTVL.

This sequence joins TRBV28 and TRBJ2-1; 13 positions match TRBD2. J was trimmed by 8 bases and V by 6 bases; bases with no gene match: 4. CDR3 size: 14 residues. CDR1 is MDHEN, CDR2 SYDVKM, per germline. In nucleotides, the CDR3 is TGTGCCAGCAGACATACTAGCGGGAGGGATGAGCAGTTCTTC. This codes for CASRHTSGRDEQFF.

The chain has TRBV6-5 and TRBJ2-7; TRBD1 aligns across 7 bases. The CDR3 covers 16 residues. The ends lost 2 bases at V and 4 bases at J; junction bases unmatched: 11. Germline CDR1 and CDR2: MNHEY and SVGAGI. The DNA of the CDR3 is TGTGCCAGCAGTTACAAAGGGGACAGTGTTTGGTACGAGCAGTACTTC. As protein: CASSYKGDSVWYEQYF.

This sequence joins TRBV6-5 and TRBJ2-7; D not certain. Trimming cost V 5 bases and J 2 bases, with 13 bases left between them. This CDR3 is built from 14 residues. Germline V CDR1 and CDR2: MNHEY, SVGAGI. CDR3 coding DNA: TGTGCCAGCAGTCGCTCCTATCCCCCCTACGAGCAGTACTTC. Its translation is CASSRSYPPYEQYF.

The chain employs TRBV4-1 and TRBJ2-7; D possibly corresponds to TRBD1 (5 bases). V dropped 0 bases and J dropped 2 bases, with 11 bases sitting between them. In germline, CDR1 is MGHRA, CDR2 YSYEKL. The CDR3 spans 15 residues. The CDR3 loop is CASSQDGAGTYEQYF. CDR3 DNA sequence: TGCGCCAGCAGCCAAGATGGGGCAGGGACCTACGAGCAGTACTTC.

This chain uses TRBV7-9 with TRBJ1-2; 8 bases are shared with TRBD1. CDR1 is SEHNR and CDR2 is FQNEAQ in the germline V gene (reference sequence). After removal of 10 bases from V and 5 bases from J, the junction contained 3 bases not matched to a gene. CDR3 size: 11 residues. The CDR3: CAIRTGYGYTF. DNA for the CDR3: TGTGCCATCAGGACAGGGTATGGCTACACCTTC.

The J gene is TRBJ2-7, the V gene TRBV7-3; no clear D gene. The length of the CDR3 is 11 residues. Looked up from germline, CDR1 is SGHTA and CDR2 is FQGTGA. The V end was cut by 7 bases, the J end by 0 bases, with 4 bases between. The CDR3 DNA reads as TGTGCCAGCACCCTCTCCTACGAGCAGTACTTC. Its protein product is CASTLSYEQYF.

V usage is TRBV6-6 and J usage is TRBJ2-7, with TRBD2 matching over 9 bases. V dropped 0 bases and J dropped 6; count of bases not matched to a gene: 9. CDR3 length equals 16 residues. Germline loops: CDR1 MNHNY, CDR2 SVGAGI (reference sequence). CDR3 in DNA: TGTGCCAGCAGTTACTCAGGCGGGAGGGCCCCTCGCGAGCAGTACTTC. It translates to CASSYSGGRAPREQYF.

The V gene is TRBV9, the J gene TRBJ2-7; TRBD2 matches at 10 bases. The CDR3 has 16 amino acids. V was clipped by 3 bases and J by 3 bases; unmatched bases: 9. Germline V gene lookup returns CDR1 SGDLS and CDR2 YYNGEE. The CDR3 DNA is TGTGCCAGCAGCGCCATTAGCGGGAGGTCGGTCTACGAGCAGTACTTC. Amino acids: CASSAISGRSVYEQYF.

This clone has only one observation. The chain carries TRBV27 and TRBJ2-7, with 8 bases that match TRBD1. The CDR3 is 16 residues long. From germline, CDR1 is MNHEY and CDR2 SMNVEV (reference sequence). V shed 5 bases and J 6 bases; nucleotides not matched to a gene: 15. DNA for the CDR3: TGTGCCAGCAGTATACCCAGCAGGGGGCAGTTCATCGAGCAGTACTTC. Translating it yields CASSIPSRGQFIEQYF.

This clone was seen more than once but under ten times. The genes are TRBV11-2 and TRBJ1-1, with 10 bases matching TRBD1. CDR3 length: 18 residues. Germline loops: CDR1 SGHAT, CDR2 FQNNGV. The J segment lost 6 bases and the V segment lost 5 bases, leaving 18 bases of the junction unmatched. CDR3 coding DNA: TGTGCCAGCAGCGGGAAATTGGGGACAGGGGCTCCAAGGGCTGAAGCTTTCTTT. Protein product: CASSGKLGTGAPRAEAFF.

The chain employs TRBV6-5 and TRBJ1-4; TRBD1 might be the D (6 bases). The V gene lost 0 bases and the J gene lost 4 bases, with 12 bases spanning the gap. The CDR3 extends over 16 amino acids. Germline CDR1 is MNHEY and CDR2 is SVGAGI. The CDR3 spells CASSYSKTGVNEKLFF. The CDR3 coding sequence is TGTGCCAGCAGTTACTCCAAGACAGGCGTTAATGAAAAACTGTTTTTT.

The chain joins TRBV14 to TRBJ1-1, with 7 bases aligning to TRBD1. The germline V gene has CDR1 SGHDN and CDR2 FVKESK. Trimming at V came to 6 bases and at J to 1 base, leaving 5 bases not matched to a gene. The CDR3 extends over 14 amino acids. The CDR3 loop reads CASRPTGKNTEAFF. The CDR3 DNA follows: TGTGCCAGCAGACCGACAGGGAAGAACACTGAAGCTTTCTTT.

The genes are TRBV19 and TRBJ2-3; D is unclear. This CDR3 has 11 amino acids. Germline values: CDR1 LNHDA, CDR2 SQIVND (reference sequence). V was cut by 10 bases and J by 10 bases, with 15 bases left in between. CDR3 residues: CATHRGGAQYF. The CDR3 nucleotides are TGTGCCACCCACCGAGGCGGTGCGCAGTATTTT.

The rearrangement joins TRBV13 to TRBJ2-5; TRBD1 might be the D (6 bases). This CDR3 is 17 amino acids long. The V and J ends lost 1 base and 1 base respectively, with 16 bases between them. Looked up from germline, CDR1 is PRHDT and CDR2 is FYEKMQ (reference sequence). The CDR3 spells CASSLAKHREGQETQYF. Here the CDR3 DNA reads TGTGCCAGCAGCTTAGCCAAACACAGGGAAGGCCAAGAGACCCAGTACTTC.

V usage is TRBV9 and J usage is TRBJ2-7, with TRBD2 identical over 11 bases. Germline V lookup: CDR1 SGDLS, CDR2 YYNGEE. V lost 2 bases and J lost 7; bases outside the gene matches: 5. The CDR3 spans 14 residues. CDR3 nucleotides: TGTGCCAGCAGCGTTAGCGGGAGGGCCGAGGAGCAGTACTTC. This sequence encodes CASSVSGRAEEQYF.

This chain links TRBV20-1 with TRBJ1-1; D perhaps matches TRBD1 (5 bases). Trimming took off 6 bases at V and 1 base at J, with 6 bases between the two ends. There are 11 residues in the CDR3. CDR1 and CDR2 (germline): DFQATT, SNEGSKA (reference sequence). The CDR3 protein is CSAQGNTEAFF. The CDR3 nucleotides read TGCAGTGCCCAGGGGAACACTGAAGCTTTCTTT.

This rearrangement joins TRBV4-3 to TRBJ2-3; TRBD2 is a possible D gene (5 bases). The CDR3 has 14 amino acids. From germline, CDR1 is LGHNA and CDR2 YSLEER. V lost 2 bases, J lost 2 bases, and 8 bases lay in between. CDR3 in DNA: TGCGCCAGCAGCCAAAAGCGGAACACAGATACGCAGTATTTT. It translates to CASSQKRNTDTQYF.

J is TRBJ1-5 and V is TRBV7-2, with TRBD1 matching 8 bases. CDR1 and CDR2 (germline): SGHTA, FQGNSA. The CDR3 loop spans 16 amino acids. V lost 2 bases to trimming and J lost 0 bases; unmatched junction nucleotides: 3. CDR3 in amino acids: CASSLQGQASNQPQHF. Written as DNA, the CDR3 is TGTGCCAGCAGCTTACAGGGACAGGCTAGCAATCAGCCCCAGCATTTT. The full variable domain, in which reference TRBV7-2 and TRBJ1-5 provide the parts outside the CDR3, is GAGVSQSPSNKVTEKGKDVELRCDPISGHTALYWYRQSLGQGLEFLIYFQGNSAPDKSGLPSDRFSAERTGGSVSTLTIQRTQQEDSAVYLCASSLQGQASNQPQHFGDGTRLSIL.

The J gene is TRBJ2-5, the V gene TRBV19; TRBD1 aligns across 8 bases. The junction had 11 bases not matched to a gene; V was cut back by 3 bases and J by 5 bases. Per germline, CDR1 LNHDA and CDR2 SQIVND (reference sequence). There are 16 residues in the CDR3. As DNA, the CDR3 is TGTGCCAGTAGTATGAGGGAACAGGGGGTTCGGGAGACCCAGTACTTC. This sequence encodes CASSMREQGVRETQYF. Based on the CDR3 plus reference TRBV19 and TRBJ2-5, the full variable domain is DGGITQSPKYLFRKEGQNVTLSCEQNLNHDAMYWYRQDPGQGLRLIYYSQIVNDFQKGDIAEGYSVSREKKESFPLTVTSAQKNPTAFYLCASSMREQGVRETQYFGPGTRLLVL.